What follows describes a single T cell receptor beta chain. Its antigen has not been determined. The sample holds no much larger clone one base away, and base qualities are not on file. The donors were healthy, HIV-negative adults with no recently reported acute infections or vaccinations. Only Caucasian adults living in Nashville, Tennessee, USA were represented among the donors. Magnetic negative selection was used to enrich CD4+ T cells, after which naive cells were positively selected on CD45RA and the negative fraction became the memory subset. Blood was obtained by leukapheresis, after which PBMCs were separated by Ficoll-Histopaque density gradient centrifugation and cryopreserved in liquid nitrogen vapor phase. Analytical flow cytometry was used to check the purity and quantity of every magnetically sorted T cell population. From each sorted fraction, genomic DNA was isolated and quantified by UV absorbance on a Nanodrop 2000c.

Using the deep immunoSEQ assay, TCR CDR3 regions were amplified from genomic DNA by multiplex PCR. Extracted genomic DNA from each cell subset was spread evenly across all wells of several immunoSEQ 96-well plates, with each plate serving as a replicate. For sorted subsets, each replicate PCR was loaded with about 0.2 ug genomic DNA, equivalent to roughly 30,000 T cell genomes. Purified libraries were measured with a Qubit 3.0 fluorometer, size-checked on a Bioanalyzer 2100, and measured again with the KAPA Library Quantification kit. Each immunoSEQ 96-well plate was sequenced on its own single-read 150-cycle Illumina NextSeq 550 flow cell. From the authors' description of their analysis: Because the immunoSEQ output included only junctional sequences and no quality scores, the filtering could not be the same as the filtering used for full-length reads. To assign V/J genes and CDR3, sequences were annotated using PyIR, a Python wrapper for IgBLAST v1.9, with IMGT germline references. Reads were filtered out if the reads had weak V/J assignments (E-value above 1e-6), no CDR3, stop codons, out-of-frame junctions, or ambiguous translated residues. V3J clonotypes were defined as sequences sharing an identical inferred V gene, J gene, and CDR3 amino acid sequence. Percentage overlap between repertoires was calculated by dividing the number of shared unique clonotypes by the size of the smaller repertoire. Repertoire richness was assessed with RTK rarefaction, the Chao1 estimator, and Recon v2.1 estimates of unobserved clonotypes. OLGA was used to compute generation probabilities for all TCRbeta clonotypes that the gDNA method yielded from a handful of donors. TCRdb took this table from immuneACCESS and kept in-frame rearrangements with V and J called. Such tables lack part of the clones; where checked against another copy, unresolved V genes explain under half of the gap, and the rest is unexplained. The V and J calls and clone size are taken from that table; D and trimming were inferred from the DNA. In all, the sample holds 2,500,000 or so clones, and more than 90% of those were seen once. The top ten clones comprise roughly 0.14% of the sample.

Germline trimming amounts to 2 bases on V and 2 bases on J, with 15 as the count of junction bases outside the gene matches. According to the germline V gene (reference sequence), CDR1 reads LNHDA and CDR2 reads SQIVND. Spanning cysteine to phenylalanine, the CDR3 consists of 19 amino acids. The entry retains the CDR3 DNA only, 57 bases that are in frame from base 1. This record comes from a study of shared clonotypes between healthy human individuals (dated by TCRdb to the early 2020s). For context, the study as a whole: Two women and three men aged 18 to 49 years were included in the cohort. Each donor's leukapheresis produced roughly between roughly 0.85 and 10 billion PBMCs. The study deeply sequenced blood TCR repertoires of five healthy adults to estimate repertoire size and the extent of clonotype sharing between individuals. To increase sequencing depth and limit assay-specific biases, TCR repertoire library preparation and sequencing were carried out by different laboratories using diverse techniques. Per donor, three plates each were used for CD4 naive and CD4 memory, two for CD8 naive, and one for CD8 memory.

General conclusions and limits of the study: Based on pairwise subsampling, the degree of clonotype sharing among donors was expected to be affected by sequencing depth. Sampling was limited to blood, and TCR repertoires in tissue likely differ from TCR repertoires in blood. Compared with non-shared clonotypes, the clonotypes found in all four sorted-subset donors had higher generation probabilities. The small number of donors limited the genetic and exposure-history diversity represented. Larger estimated clonotype richness was generally found for naive subsets than for memory subsets. Rarefaction of sorted-subset datasets indicated incomplete sequencing despite the large sequencing depth. Sharing across several donors was observed for approximately 5% of naive CD4, under 4% of naive CD8, over 2% of memory CD4, and about 0.4% of memory CD8 clonotypes.

This sequence uses TRBV19 and TRBJ2-3, with TRBD1 identical over 8 junction bases. The sequence derives from a man in his late teens or twenties in good health. The sequenced material came from naive CD4+ T cells sorted from blood. According to the study, the label for this sample's cell subset or site signals: CD45RA+ positively selected. The CDR3 in this case is CASSINPLWTGMNTDTQYF. The nucleotides read TGTGCCAGTAGTATAAACCCCCTTTGGACAGGGATGAACACAGATACGCAGTATTTT.